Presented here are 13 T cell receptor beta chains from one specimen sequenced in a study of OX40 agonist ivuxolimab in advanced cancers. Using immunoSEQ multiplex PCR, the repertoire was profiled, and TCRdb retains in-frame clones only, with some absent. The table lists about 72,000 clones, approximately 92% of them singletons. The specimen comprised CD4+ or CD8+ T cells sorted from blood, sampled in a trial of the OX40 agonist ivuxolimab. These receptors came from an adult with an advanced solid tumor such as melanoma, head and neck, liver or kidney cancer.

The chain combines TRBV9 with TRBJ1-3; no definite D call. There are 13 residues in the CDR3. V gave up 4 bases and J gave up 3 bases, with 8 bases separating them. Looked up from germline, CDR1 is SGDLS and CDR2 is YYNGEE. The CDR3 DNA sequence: TGTGCCAGCAGCTACGGAGATGGAAACACCATATATTTT. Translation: CASSYGDGNTIYF.

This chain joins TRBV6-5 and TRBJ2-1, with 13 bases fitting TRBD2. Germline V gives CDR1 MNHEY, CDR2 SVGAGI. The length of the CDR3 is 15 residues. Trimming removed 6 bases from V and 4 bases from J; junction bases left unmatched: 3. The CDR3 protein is CASRGTSGVYNEQFF. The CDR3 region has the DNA TGTGCCAGCAGGGGGACTAGCGGGGTTTACAATGAGCAGTTCTTC.

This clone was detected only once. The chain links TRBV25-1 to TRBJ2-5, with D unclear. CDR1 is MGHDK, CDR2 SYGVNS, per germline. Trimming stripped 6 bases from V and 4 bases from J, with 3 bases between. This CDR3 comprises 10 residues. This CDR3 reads CASRGETQYF. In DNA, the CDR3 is TGTGCCAGCAGAGGAGAGACCCAGTACTTC. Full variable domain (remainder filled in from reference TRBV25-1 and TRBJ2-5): EADIYQTPRYLVIGTGKKITLECSQTMGHDKMYWYQQDPGMELHLIHYSYGVNSTEKGDLSSESTVSRIRTEHFPLTLESARPSHTSQYLCASRGETQYFGPGTRLLVL.

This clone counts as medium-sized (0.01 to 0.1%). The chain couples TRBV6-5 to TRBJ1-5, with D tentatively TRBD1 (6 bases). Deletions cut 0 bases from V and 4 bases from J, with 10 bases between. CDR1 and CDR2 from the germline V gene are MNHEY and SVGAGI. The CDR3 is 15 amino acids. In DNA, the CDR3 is TGTGCCAGCAGTTACTCGAACAGGGCAAATCAGCCCCAGCATTTT. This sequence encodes CASSYSNRANQPQHF.

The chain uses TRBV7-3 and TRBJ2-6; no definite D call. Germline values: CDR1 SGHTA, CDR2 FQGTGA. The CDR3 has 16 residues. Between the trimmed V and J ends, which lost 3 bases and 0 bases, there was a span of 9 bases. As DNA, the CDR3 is TGTGCCAGCAGCTTTCGGGTCTCCTCTGGGGCCAACGTCCTGACTTTC. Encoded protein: CASSFRVSSGANVLTF.

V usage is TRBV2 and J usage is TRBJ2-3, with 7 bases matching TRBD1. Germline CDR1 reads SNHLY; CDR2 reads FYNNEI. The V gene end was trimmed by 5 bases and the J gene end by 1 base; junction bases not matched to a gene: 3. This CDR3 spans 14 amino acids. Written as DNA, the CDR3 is TGTGCCAGCAGTACAGGGGTTCGCACAGATACGCAGTATTTT. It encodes CASSTGVRTDTQYF.

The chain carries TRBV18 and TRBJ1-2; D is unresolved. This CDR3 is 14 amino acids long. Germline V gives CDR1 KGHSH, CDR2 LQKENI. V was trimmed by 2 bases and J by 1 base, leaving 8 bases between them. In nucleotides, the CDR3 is TGTGCCAGCTCACCAGAAAACTTTAACTATGGCTACACCTTC. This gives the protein CASSPENFNYGYTF.

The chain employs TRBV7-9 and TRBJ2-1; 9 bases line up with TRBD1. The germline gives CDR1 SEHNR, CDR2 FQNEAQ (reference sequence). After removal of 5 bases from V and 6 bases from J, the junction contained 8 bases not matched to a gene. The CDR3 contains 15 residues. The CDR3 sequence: CASSPGDRESNEQFF. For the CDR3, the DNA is TGTGCCAGCAGCCCTGGGGACAGGGAAAGCAATGAGCAGTTCTTC.

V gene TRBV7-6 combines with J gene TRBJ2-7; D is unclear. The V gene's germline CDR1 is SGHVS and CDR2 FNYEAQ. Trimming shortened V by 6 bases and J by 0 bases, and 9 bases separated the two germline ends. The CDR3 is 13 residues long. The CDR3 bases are TGTGCCAGCAGGGCAGCCTCCTCCTACGAGCAGTACTTC. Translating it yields CASRAASSYEQYF.

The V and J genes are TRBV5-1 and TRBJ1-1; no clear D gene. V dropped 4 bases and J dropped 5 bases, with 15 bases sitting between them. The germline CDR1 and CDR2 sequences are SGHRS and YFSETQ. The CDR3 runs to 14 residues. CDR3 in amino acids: CASSIQQSGTEAFF. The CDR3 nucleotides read TGCGCCAGCAGCATACAACAATCTGGAACTGAAGCTTTCTTT.

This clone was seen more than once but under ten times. Here the CDR3 reads CASSFTVENTEAFF. The CDR3 DNA follows: TGTGCCAGCAGCTTCACGGTTGAGAACACTGAAGCTTTCTTT. The chain combines TRBV5-4 with TRBJ1-1, with D unresolved. From germline, CDR1 is SGHNT and CDR2 YYREEE (reference sequence). This CDR3 contains 14 residues. V shed 2 bases and J shed 1 base, with 9 bases lying between them.

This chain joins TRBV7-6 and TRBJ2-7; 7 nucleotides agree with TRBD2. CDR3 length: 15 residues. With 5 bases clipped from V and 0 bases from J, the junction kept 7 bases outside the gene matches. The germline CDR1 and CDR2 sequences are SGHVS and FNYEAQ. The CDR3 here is CASSGWGRDSYEQYF. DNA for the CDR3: TGTGCCAGCAGCGGATGGGGGAGGGACTCCTACGAGCAGTACTTC.

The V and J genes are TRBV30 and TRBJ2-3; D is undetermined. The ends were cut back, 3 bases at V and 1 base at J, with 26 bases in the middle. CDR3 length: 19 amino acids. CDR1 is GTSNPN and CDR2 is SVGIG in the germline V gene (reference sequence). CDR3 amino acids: CAWRWVDSSPFSRTDTQYF. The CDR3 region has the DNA TGTGCCTGGAGGTGGGTGGATTCGTCCCCCTTCAGTCGCACAGATACGCAGTATTTT.